One TCR beta chain is described in this entry. This CDR3 comprises 15 residues. Germline V gene lookup returns CDR1 MGHRA and CDR2 YSYEKL. Unmatched junction bases numbered 8, after V lost 3 bases and J lost 10 bases. Sequencing used immunoSEQ multiplex PCR; TCRdb keeps in-frame clones, though not all of them. The sample gives fewer than 40,000 clones, 80% to 85% of which show up once; almost 10% is in the top ten. The data stem from a study of OX40 agonist ivuxolimab in advanced cancers. The overall study: In this cohort, patients received ivuxolimab, an agonistic anti-OX40 (CD134) antibody. Patients assigned to dose escalation were diagnosed with hepatocellular carcinoma, melanoma, renal cell or head and neck cancer. Participants averaged roughly 57 years of age (range about 23 to 80) and were 82.7% male.

This TCR was sampled from an adult with an advanced solid tumor such as melanoma, head and neck, liver or kidney cancer. The chain links TRBV4-1 to TRBJ2-1; 11 nucleotides align to TRBD2. The sample here was CD4+ or CD8+ T cells sorted from blood, taken in a trial of the OX40 agonist ivuxolimab. The CDR3 is CASSHPGLAAKEQFF. CDR3 in DNA: TGCGCCAGCAGCCACCCGGGACTAGCGGCTAAGGAGCAGTTCTTC.